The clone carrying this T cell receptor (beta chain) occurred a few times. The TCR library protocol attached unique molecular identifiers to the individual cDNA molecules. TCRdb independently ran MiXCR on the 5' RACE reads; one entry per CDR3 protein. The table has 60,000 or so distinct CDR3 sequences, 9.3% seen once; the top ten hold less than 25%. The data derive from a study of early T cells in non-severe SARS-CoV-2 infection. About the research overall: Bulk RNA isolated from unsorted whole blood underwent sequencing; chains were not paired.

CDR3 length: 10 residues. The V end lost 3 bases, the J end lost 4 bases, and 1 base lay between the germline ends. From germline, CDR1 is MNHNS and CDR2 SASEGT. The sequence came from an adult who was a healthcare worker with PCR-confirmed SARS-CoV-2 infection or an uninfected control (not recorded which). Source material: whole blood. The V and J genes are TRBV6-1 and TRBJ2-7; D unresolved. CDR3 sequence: CASSDYEQYF. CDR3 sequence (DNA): TGTGCCAGCAGTGATTACGAGCAGTACTTC.